These 10 T cell receptor beta chains originate from one sample sequenced in a study of shared clonotypes between healthy human individuals. The data were produced by immunoSEQ multiplex PCR, yet TCRdb's version contains in-frame clones alone and is incomplete. The table records under 1 million clones, approximately 96% of them present only once. CD45RO-negative, CCR7-positively selected cells formed the naive CD8 fraction, excluding terminally differentiated effector memory CD45RA+ cells. Sequences were obtained from naive CD8+ T cells sorted from blood. These receptors all come from a man younger than 45 in good health.

This chain links TRBV4-1 with TRBJ1-2, with D unresolved. Looked up from germline, CDR1 is MGHRA and CDR2 is YSYEKL. Trimming stripped 3 bases from V and 7 bases from J, with 9 bases between. The CDR3 runs to 12 residues. The CDR3 loop reads CASSQEKFGYTF. CDR3 nucleotide sequence: TGCGCCAGCAGCCAGGAGAAGTTTGGCTACACCTTC.

The rearrangement links TRBV27 to TRBJ1-2; 9 bases fit TRBD1. Germline assignment: CDR1 MNHEY and CDR2 SMNVEV (reference sequence). The length of the CDR3 is 15 residues. After removal of 5 bases from V and 8 bases from J, the junction contained 12 bases not matched to a gene. CDR3 DNA: TGTGCCAGCAGTCCCCCGGGGACAGGGTACGACGGCTACACCTTC. The encoded protein is CASSPPGTGYDGYTF.

The chain carries TRBV27 and TRBJ2-7, with 9 bases lining up with TRBD1. The germline V gene encodes CDR1 MNHEY and CDR2 SMNVEV (reference sequence). The CDR3 spans 17 residues. J lost 2 bases, V lost 3 bases, and 11 bases had no gene match. In nucleotides, the CDR3 is TGTGCCAGCAGTTTCTTGAGCACAGGGGGCGTGACCTACGAGCAGTACTTC. It specifies CASSFLSTGGVTYEQYF.

V usage is TRBV15 and J usage is TRBJ1-1; D gene uncertain. The CDR3 runs 12 residues. Germline CDR1 and CDR2: LNHNV and YYDKDF (reference sequence). V lost 1 base and J lost 11, with 11 bases in between. In DNA form, the CDR3 reads TGTGCCACCAGCAGAGCCGGCGTGGGGGCTTTCTTT. Protein: CATSRAGVGAFF.

This clone was recorded once. The chain employs TRBV7-6 and TRBJ1-1, with TRBD1 identical over 12 bases. The ends lost 5 bases at V and 3 bases at J; junction bases unmatched: 16. The CDR3 spans 19 residues. The germline V gene has CDR1 SGHVS and CDR2 FNYEAQ. The CDR3 region is CASSPNSGTGGAGDTEAFF. In DNA form, the CDR3 reads TGTGCCAGCAGCCCCAACTCCGGGACAGGGGGCGCGGGGGACACTGAAGCTTTCTTT.

This chain connects TRBV29-1 to TRBJ1-4; D is perhaps TRBD1 (6 bases). Germline values: CDR1 SQVTM, CDR2 ANQGSEA. V shed 0 bases and J shed 14 bases, with 13 bases lying between them. CDR3 length: 12 amino acids. The CDR3 bases are TGCAGCGTTGAAGAAATAGGGGGACGGCTGTTTTTT. Translation gives CSVEEIGGRLFF.

The rearrangement joins TRBV6-6 to TRBJ2-7, with D unclear. The CDR3 length is 14 residues. Germline V gives CDR1 MNHNY, CDR2 SVGAGI (reference sequence). Trimming took 5 bases from V and 1 from J, leaving 12 bases between them. The CDR3 sequence: CASSPPAVSYEQYF. In DNA, the CDR3 is TGTGCCAGCAGTCCCCCGGCTGTGTCCTACGAGCAGTACTTC.

The chain links TRBV18 to TRBJ2-1, with TRBD2 matching 8 bases. The germline V gene has CDR1 KGHSH and CDR2 LQKENI. J gave up 2 bases and V 0 bases, and 6 bases lay outside the gene matches. This CDR3 contains 17 residues. CDR3 sequence: CASSPPVLAGPYNEQFF. DNA of the CDR3: TGTGCCAGCTCACCACCGGTGCTAGCGGGCCCCTACAATGAGCAGTTCTTC.

In this sample, this clone turned up once. This chain joins TRBV13 and TRBJ1-1; 7 nucleotides align to TRBD1. Germline V gene lookup returns CDR1 PRHDT and CDR2 FYEKMQ (reference sequence). V was pared by 5 bases and J by 5 bases, with 11 bases of the junction left unmatched. The CDR3 extends over 15 amino acids. CDR3: CASSPREGARTEAFF. CDR3 bases: TGTGCCAGCAGCCCCCGAGAGGGGGCGAGGACTGAAGCTTTCTTT. The entire variable domain, with the rest obtained from reference TRBV13 and TRBJ1-1, is as follows: AAGVIQSPRHLIKEKRETATLKCYPIPRHDTVYWYQQGPGQDPQFLISFYEKMQSDKGSIPDRFSAQQFSDYHSELNMSSLELGDSALYFCASSPREGARTEAFFGQGTRLTVV.

The chain combines TRBV6-5 with TRBJ2-7; TRBD2 is a possible D gene (5 bases). With 7 bases removed from V and 0 bases from J, the gap between germline ends came to 16 bases. The CDR3 runs 15 residues. Germline assignment: CDR1 MNHEY and CDR2 SVGAGI. The CDR3 region is CASTGRESSSYEQYF. The CDR3 coding sequence is TGTGCCAGCACGGGCCGGGAATCTTCCTCCTACGAGCAGTACTTC.